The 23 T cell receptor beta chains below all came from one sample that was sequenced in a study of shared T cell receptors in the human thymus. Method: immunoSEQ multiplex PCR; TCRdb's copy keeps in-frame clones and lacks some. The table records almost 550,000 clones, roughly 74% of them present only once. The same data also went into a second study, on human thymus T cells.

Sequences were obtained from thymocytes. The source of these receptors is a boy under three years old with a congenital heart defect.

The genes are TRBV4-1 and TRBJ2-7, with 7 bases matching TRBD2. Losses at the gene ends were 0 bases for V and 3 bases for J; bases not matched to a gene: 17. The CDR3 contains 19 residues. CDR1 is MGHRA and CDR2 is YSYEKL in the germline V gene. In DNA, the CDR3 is TGCGCCAGCAGCCAAGAGGAGTTCGGGGGGTTTGGCAGCGGCTACGAGCAGTACTTC. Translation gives CASSQEEFGGFGSGYEQYF.

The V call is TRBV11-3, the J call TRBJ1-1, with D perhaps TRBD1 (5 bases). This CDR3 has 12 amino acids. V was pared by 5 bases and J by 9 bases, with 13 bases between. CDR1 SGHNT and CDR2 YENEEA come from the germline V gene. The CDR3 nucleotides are TGTGCCAGCAGCCACGCGGGGCGTAAAGCTTTCTTT. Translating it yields CASSHAGRKAFF.

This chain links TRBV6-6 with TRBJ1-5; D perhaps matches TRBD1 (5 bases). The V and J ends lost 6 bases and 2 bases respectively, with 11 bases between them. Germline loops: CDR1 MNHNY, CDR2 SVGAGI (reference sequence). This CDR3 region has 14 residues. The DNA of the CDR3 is TGTGCCAGCAGCAGGGTTCCGCGCAATCAGCCCCAGCATTTT. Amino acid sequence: CASSRVPRNQPQHF.

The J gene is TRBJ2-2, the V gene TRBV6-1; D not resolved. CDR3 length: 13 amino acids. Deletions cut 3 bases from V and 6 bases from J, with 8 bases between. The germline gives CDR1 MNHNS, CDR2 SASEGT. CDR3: CASSEPSPGELFF. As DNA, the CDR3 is TGTGCCAGCAGTGAGCCTAGTCCCGGGGAGCTGTTTTTT.

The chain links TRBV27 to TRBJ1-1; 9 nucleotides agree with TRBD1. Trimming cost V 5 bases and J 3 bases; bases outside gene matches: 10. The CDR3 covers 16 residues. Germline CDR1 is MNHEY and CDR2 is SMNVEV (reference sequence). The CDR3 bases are TGTGCCAGCAGTCCCGGGACAGGGCAAGTTGACACTGAAGCTTTCTTT. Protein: CASSPGTGQVDTEAFF.

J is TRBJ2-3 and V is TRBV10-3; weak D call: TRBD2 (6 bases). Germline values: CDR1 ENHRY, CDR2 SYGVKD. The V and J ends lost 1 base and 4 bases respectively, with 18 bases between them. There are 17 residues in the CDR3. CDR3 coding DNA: TGTGCCATCAGTGAGTTGAAACGACTAGGAGGGGCAGATACGCAGTATTTT. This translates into CAISELKRLGGADTQYF.

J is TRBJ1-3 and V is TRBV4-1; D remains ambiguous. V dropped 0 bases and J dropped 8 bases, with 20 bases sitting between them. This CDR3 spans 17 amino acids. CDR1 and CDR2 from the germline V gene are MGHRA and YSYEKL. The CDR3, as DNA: TGCGCCAGCAGCCAAGATACCTCGGGGAGAGGGTCGGACACCATATATTTT. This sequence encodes CASSQDTSGRGSDTIYF.

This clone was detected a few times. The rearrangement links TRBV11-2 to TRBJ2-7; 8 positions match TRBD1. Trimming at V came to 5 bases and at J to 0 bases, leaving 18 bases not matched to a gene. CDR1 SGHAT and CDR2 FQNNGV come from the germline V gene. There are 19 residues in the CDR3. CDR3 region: CASSPRAPAGGPFSYEQYF. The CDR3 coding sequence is TGTGCCAGCAGCCCTAGGGCGCCCGCAGGGGGCCCCTTCTCCTACGAGCAGTACTTC.

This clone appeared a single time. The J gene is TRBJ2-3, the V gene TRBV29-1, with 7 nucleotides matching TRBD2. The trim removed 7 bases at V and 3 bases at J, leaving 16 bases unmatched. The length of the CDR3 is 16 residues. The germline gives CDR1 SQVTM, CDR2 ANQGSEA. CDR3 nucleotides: TGCAGCGCCGGTTTTCGAGAGGGAGGGCCGACAGATACGCAGTATTTT. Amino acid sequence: CSAGFREGGPTDTQYF.

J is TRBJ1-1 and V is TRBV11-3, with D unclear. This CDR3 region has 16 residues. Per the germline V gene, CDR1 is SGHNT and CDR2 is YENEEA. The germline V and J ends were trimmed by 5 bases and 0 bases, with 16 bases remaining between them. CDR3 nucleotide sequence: TGTGCCAGCAGCCCACGTGGAGTTTTCATGAACACTGAAGCTTTCTTT. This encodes CASSPRGVFMNTEAFF.

The CDR3 loop is CASSTRGTPQHF. CDR3 sequence (DNA): TGTGCCAGCAGTACACGGGGGACGCCCCAGCATTTT. The chain employs TRBV27 and TRBJ1-5, with D possibly matching TRBD1 (5 bases). Trimming stripped 5 bases from V and 9 bases from J, with 11 bases between. Germline V gene lookup returns CDR1 MNHEY and CDR2 SMNVEV (reference sequence). The CDR3 extends over 12 amino acids.

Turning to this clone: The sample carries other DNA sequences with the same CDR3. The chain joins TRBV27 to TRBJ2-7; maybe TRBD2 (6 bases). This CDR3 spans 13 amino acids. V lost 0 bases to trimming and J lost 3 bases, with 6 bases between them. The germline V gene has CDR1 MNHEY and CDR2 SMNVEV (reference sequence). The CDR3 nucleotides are TGTGCCAGCAGTTTATCGGGAGGCTACGAGCAGTACTTC. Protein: CASSLSGGYEQYF.

The CDR3 nucleotides are TGTGCCAGCAGCTCACATGGACAGGCACACGGAAACACCATATATTTT. Protein product: CASSSHGQAHGNTIYF. The V call is TRBV7-9, the J call TRBJ1-3, with 7 bases that match TRBD1. V gave up 4 bases and J gave up 4 bases; unmatched junction bases: 10. The V gene's germline CDR1 is SEHNR and CDR2 FQNEAQ (reference sequence). The CDR3 loop spans 16 amino acids.

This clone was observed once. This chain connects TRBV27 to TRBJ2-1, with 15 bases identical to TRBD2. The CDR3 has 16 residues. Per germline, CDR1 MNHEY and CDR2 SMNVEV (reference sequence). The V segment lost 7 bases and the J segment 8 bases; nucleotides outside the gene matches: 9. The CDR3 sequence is CASTHSGLAGGHEQFF. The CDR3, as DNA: TGTGCCAGCACTCATTCCGGACTAGCGGGAGGGCATGAGCAGTTCTTC.

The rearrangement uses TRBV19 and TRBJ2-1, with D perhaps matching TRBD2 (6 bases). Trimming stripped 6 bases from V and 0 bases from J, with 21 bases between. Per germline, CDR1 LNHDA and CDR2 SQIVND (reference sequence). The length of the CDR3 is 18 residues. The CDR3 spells CASRKLSGTPSSYNEQFF. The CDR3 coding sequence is TGTGCCAGTAGAAAACTTTCCGGGACTCCCAGCTCCTACAATGAGCAGTTCTTC.

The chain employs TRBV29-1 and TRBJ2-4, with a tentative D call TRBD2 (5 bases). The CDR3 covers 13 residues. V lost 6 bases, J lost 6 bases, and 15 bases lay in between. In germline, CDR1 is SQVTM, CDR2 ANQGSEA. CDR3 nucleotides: TGCAGCGTAGGGTCAGGACGGGGAAACATTCAGTACTTC. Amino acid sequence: CSVGSGRGNIQYF.

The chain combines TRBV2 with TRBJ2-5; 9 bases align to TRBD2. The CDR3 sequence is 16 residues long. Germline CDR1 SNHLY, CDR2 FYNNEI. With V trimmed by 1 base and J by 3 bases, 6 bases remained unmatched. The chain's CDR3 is CASSEGPAGGEETQYF. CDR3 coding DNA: TGTGCCAGCAGTGAAGGCCCAGCGGGAGGCGAAGAGACCCAGTACTTC.

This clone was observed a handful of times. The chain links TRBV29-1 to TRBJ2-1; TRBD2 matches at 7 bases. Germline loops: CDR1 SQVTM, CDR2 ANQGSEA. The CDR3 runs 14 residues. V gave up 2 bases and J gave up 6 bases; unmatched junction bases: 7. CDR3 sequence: CSVEWGRAGNEQFF. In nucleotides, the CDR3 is TGCAGCGTTGAATGGGGGAGGGCAGGCAATGAGCAGTTCTTC.

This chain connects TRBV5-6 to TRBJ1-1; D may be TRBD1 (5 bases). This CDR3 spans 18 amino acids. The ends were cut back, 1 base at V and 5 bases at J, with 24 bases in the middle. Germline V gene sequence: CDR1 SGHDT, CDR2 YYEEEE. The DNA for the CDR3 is TGTGCCAGCAGCTTGAATCGCAGGGTCGGAAGCGAGGAGACTGAAGCTTTCTTT. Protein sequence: CASSLNRRVGSEETEAFF.

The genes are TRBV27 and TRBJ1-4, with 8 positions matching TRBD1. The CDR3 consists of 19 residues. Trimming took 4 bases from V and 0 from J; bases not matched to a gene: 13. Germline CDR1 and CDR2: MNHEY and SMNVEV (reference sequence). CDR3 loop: CASSSRTGWRYATNEKLFF. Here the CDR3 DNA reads TGTGCCAGCAGTTCTCGGACAGGGTGGAGGTATGCAACTAATGAAAAACTGTTTTTT.

The CDR3 DNA sequence: TGTGCCAGCAGCCGATCCCCTCAGGGTGGTGGGGGCTACACCTTC. Protein product: CASSRSPQGGGGYTF. The chain has TRBV28 and TRBJ1-2; weak D call: TRBD1 (5 bases). Trimming pared 6 bases from V and 8 bases from J, leaving 22 bases between. The CDR3 is 15 residues long. CDR1 MDHEN and CDR2 SYDVKM come from the germline V gene.

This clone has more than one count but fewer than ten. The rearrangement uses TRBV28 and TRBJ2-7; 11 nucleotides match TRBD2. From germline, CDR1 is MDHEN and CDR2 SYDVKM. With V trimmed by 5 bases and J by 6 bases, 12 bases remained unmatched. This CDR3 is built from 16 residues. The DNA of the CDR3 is TGTGCCAGCAGTCTTTTAGCGGGAGGGCCTGTCCGCGAGCAGTACTTC. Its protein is CASSLLAGGPVREQYF.

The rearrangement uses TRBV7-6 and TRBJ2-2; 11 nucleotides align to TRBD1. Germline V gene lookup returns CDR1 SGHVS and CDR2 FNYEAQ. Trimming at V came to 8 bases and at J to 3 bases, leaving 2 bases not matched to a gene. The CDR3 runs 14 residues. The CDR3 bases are TGTGCCAGCGGACAGGGGGCGGACACCGGGGAGCTGTTTTTT. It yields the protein CASGQGADTGELFF.